What follows are 14 T cell receptor beta chains derived from one specimen sequenced in a study of blood T cell repertoires in COVID-19. TCRdb's table, derived via immunoSEQ multiplex PCR, lists solely in-frame clones and lacks some. The repertoire holds about 200,000 clones, around 85% seen once, with approximately 7.2% in the top ten. Sequencing was done on a sample of peripheral blood. The receptors come from a woman over 75 with acute or convalescent COVID-19.

The rearrangement joins TRBV6-5 to TRBJ2-3; tentatively, D is TRBD1 (5 bases). In germline, CDR1 is MNHEY, CDR2 SVGAGI. CDR3 length: 14 amino acids. V dropped 7 bases and J dropped 2 bases, with 13 bases sitting between them. CDR3 loop: CASIQGLFTDTQYF. CDR3 sequence (DNA): TGTGCCAGCATCCAGGGCTTATTCACAGATACGCAGTATTTT.

V is TRBV5-1 and J is TRBJ2-2, with TRBD2 matching 14 bases. The CDR3 contains 18 residues. Germline V gene data show CDR1 as SGHRS and CDR2 as YFSETQ. Germline trimming cut 4 bases from V and 5 bases from J; bases unmatched to any gene: 10. CDR3 DNA: TGCGCCAGCAGCCGCCTGACTAGCGGGAGGGCCGGGACCGGGGAGCTGTTTTTT. Protein sequence: CASSRLTSGRAGTGELFF. Supplemented by reference TRBV5-1 and TRBJ2-2, the full variable domain reads KAGVTQTPRYLIKTRGQQVTLSCSPISGHRSVSWYQQTPGQGLQFLFEYFSETQRNKGNFPGRFSGRQFSNSRSEMNVSTLELGDSALYLCASSRLTSGRAGTGELFFGEGSRLTVL.

In its sample, this clone was seen once. The chain links TRBV2 to TRBJ1-2; D unresolved. The CDR3 runs to 12 residues. V lost 6 bases to trimming and J lost 0 bases, with 5 bases between them. Germline assignment: CDR1 SNHLY and CDR2 FYNNEI. For the CDR3, the DNA is TGTGCCAGCAGGGCCTCTAACTATGGCTACACCTTC. Its protein product is CASRASNYGYTF.

The J gene is TRBJ1-3, the V gene TRBV6-5, with D maybe TRBD1 (5 bases). This CDR3 has 15 residues. Germline V gene lookup returns CDR1 MNHEY and CDR2 SVGAGI. With 6 bases removed from V and 4 bases from J, the gap between germline ends came to 16 bases. The chain's CDR3 is CASSVGLFGGNTIYF. The CDR3, as DNA: TGTGCCAGCAGCGTGGGACTGTTTGGGGGAAACACCATATATTTT.

CDR3 protein: CASSLGTAGSVGGYTF. In DNA form, the CDR3 reads TGTGCCAGCAGCTTAGGGACAGCTGGTTCCGTCGGTGGCTACACCTTC. This sequence joins TRBV7-9 and TRBJ1-2, with a tentative D call TRBD1 (6 bases). Trimming took off 1 base at V and 7 bases at J, with 19 bases between the two ends. CDR1 and CDR2 from the germline V gene are SEHNR and FQNEAQ (reference sequence). The CDR3 has 16 amino acids.

The rearrangement links TRBV5-4 to TRBJ2-6, with 9 bases lining up with TRBD1. The CDR3 is made up of 15 amino acids. The trim removed 4 bases at V and 2 bases at J, leaving 1 base unmatched. In germline, CDR1 is SGHNT, CDR2 YYREEE (reference sequence). CDR3 loop: CASSRTGAGANVLTF. The CDR3 DNA follows: TGTGCCAGCAGCCGGACAGGGGCTGGGGCCAACGTCCTGACTTTC.

The CDR3 sequence: CASSPGGQETQYF. In DNA, the CDR3 is TGCGCCAGCAGTCCGGGAGGCCAAGAGACCCAGTACTTC. The chain joins TRBV10-1 to TRBJ2-5; 7 bases are shared with TRBD2. Trimming removed 5 bases from V and 1 base from J; junction bases left unmatched: 1. Looked up from germline, CDR1 is WNHNN and CDR2 is SYGVQD (reference sequence). This CDR3 region has 13 residues.

This clone occurred a few times. V and J are TRBV10-1 and TRBJ1-6; TRBD1 aligns across 7 bases. Germline lookup yields CDR1 WNHNN and CDR2 SYGVQD (reference sequence). This CDR3 region has 13 residues. V was pared by 8 bases and J by 5 bases, with 3 bases of the junction left unmatched. The CDR3 DNA sequence: TGCGCCAGCCTACAGGGGAATAATTCACCCCTCCACTTT. Protein product: CASLQGNNSPLHF.

This rearrangement joins TRBV19 to TRBJ1-4; the D is unclear. CDR1 and CDR2 from the germline V gene are LNHDA and SQIVND (reference sequence). V lost 0 bases and J lost 10, with 18 bases in between. The CDR3 has 16 amino acids. In DNA form, the CDR3 reads TGTGCCAGTAGTATAGATCTTCCCCAGTATGATGGAAAACTGTTTTTT. Amino acids: CASSIDLPQYDGKLFF.

This clone has more than one count but fewer than ten. In nucleotides, the CDR3 is TGCAGTGCAACAGACCAATATGGCTACACCTTC. Protein product: CSATDQYGYTF. The V call is TRBV20-1, the J call TRBJ1-2; D call uncertain. The V gene's germline CDR1 is DFQATT and CDR2 SNEGSKA (reference sequence). This CDR3 contains 11 residues. The germline V and J ends were trimmed by 6 bases and 5 bases, with 10 bases remaining between them.

This clone has more than one count but fewer than ten. The chain joins TRBV5-1 to TRBJ1-2; D may be TRBD1 (5 bases). Germline CDR1 reads SGHRS; CDR2 reads YFSETQ. Trimming cost V 0 bases and J 0 bases, with 9 bases left between them. The CDR3 sequence is 15 residues long. The CDR3: CASSLDTGANYGYTF. In DNA form, the CDR3 reads TGCGCCAGCAGCTTGGATACAGGAGCTAACTATGGCTACACCTTC.

V gene TRBV6-6 combines with J gene TRBJ1-4, with 7 nucleotides matching TRBD1. The V segment lost 6 bases and the J segment 5 bases; nucleotides outside the gene matches: 6. The CDR3 contains 14 residues. The germline gives CDR1 MNHNY, CDR2 SVGAGI (reference sequence). CDR3 region: CASSSQGSNEKLFF. DNA for the CDR3: TGTGCCAGCAGCTCACAGGGGTCAAATGAAAAACTGTTTTTT.

On this clone: Additional DNA sequences in this sample encode the identical CDR3. The CDR3, as DNA: TGTGCCAGCAGTTTAAGGGGGACCTATGGCTACACCTTC. This gives the protein CASSLRGTYGYTF. The genes are TRBV27 and TRBJ1-2, with D possibly being TRBD1 (6 bases). V was shortened by 2 bases and J by 4 bases, with 8 bases between the two germline ends. Germline values: CDR1 MNHEY, CDR2 SMNVEV (reference sequence). The CDR3 has 13 residues.

There are a few counts of this clone. V usage is TRBV11-2 and J usage is TRBJ2-3; 10 bases are shared with TRBD2. Germline CDR1 SGHAT, CDR2 FQNNGV. The CDR3 loop spans 16 amino acids. V trimming: 4 bases; J trimming: 0 bases; junction bases outside the gene matches: 4. The CDR3 is CASSWGLATSTDTQYF. CDR3 bases: TGTGCCAGCAGCTGGGGACTAGCGACTAGCACAGATACGCAGTATTTT. Full variable domain (remainder filled in from reference TRBV11-2 and TRBJ2-3): EAGVAQSPRYKIIEKRQSVAFWCNPISGHATLYWYQQILGQGPKLLIQFQNNGVVDDSQLPKDRFSAERLKGVDSTLKIQPAKLEDSAVYLCASSWGLATSTDTQYFGPGTRLTVL.